The 5 T cell receptor beta chains given below trace back to one sample, sequenced in a study of OX40 agonist ivuxolimab in advanced cancers. Assay used: immunoSEQ multiplex PCR; TCRdb lists only in-frame clones, some missing. The data hold roughly 100,000 clones, with about 84% observed a single time. This specimen was CD4+ or CD8+ T cells sorted from blood, taken in a trial of the OX40 agonist ivuxolimab. These receptors were obtained from an adult with an advanced solid tumor such as melanoma, head and neck, liver or kidney cancer.

Only a few counts were recorded for this clone. The chain has TRBV6-1 and TRBJ1-6; D possibly corresponds to TRBD1 (5 bases). The V and J ends lost 6 bases and 8 bases respectively, with 14 bases between them. The CDR3 covers 14 residues. Looked up from germline, CDR1 is MNHNS and CDR2 is SASEGT. CDR3: CASRADSSYSPLHF. The CDR3 coding sequence is TGTGCCAGCAGAGCAGACAGCTCCTATTCACCCCTCCACTTT.

CDR3 protein: CASSLGVLPGNTIYF. The CDR3 DNA follows: TGTGCCAGCAGCTTAGGAGTCCTCCCTGGAAACACCATATATTTT. This chain joins TRBV7-9 and TRBJ1-3, with D hard to call. The CDR3 totals 15 residues. Germline CDR1 SEHNR, CDR2 FQNEAQ (reference sequence). V lost 1 base and J lost 2, with 9 bases in between.

This clone has just one count. Other DNA sequences from this sample encode an identical CDR3 as well. This chain connects TRBV7-2 to TRBJ2-3; D unclear. This CDR3 has 13 residues. The V end lost 3 bases, the J end lost 4 bases, and 8 bases lay between the germline ends. Germline V gives CDR1 SGHTA, CDR2 FQGNSA. CDR3 sequence (DNA): TGTGCCAGCAGCTTCCCTGGGGCAGATACGCAGTATTTT. Its translation: CASSFPGADTQYF.

This sequence joins TRBV11-2 and TRBJ1-1, with no clear D. Germline V gene lookup returns CDR1 SGHAT and CDR2 FQNNGV. V lost 2 bases and J 1 base, leaving 14 bases between the germline ends. The CDR3 is 16 amino acids. The CDR3 reads CASSLKWQAPNTEAFF. CDR3 sequence (DNA): TGTGCCAGCAGCTTAAAGTGGCAGGCCCCGAACACTGAAGCTTTCTTT. Together with reference TRBV11-2 and TRBJ1-1, the CDR3 gives the full variable domain: EAGVAQSPRYKIIEKRQSVAFWCNPISGHATLYWYQQILGQGPKLLIQFQNNGVVDDSQLPKDRFSAERLKGVDSTLKIQPAKLEDSAVYLCASSLKWQAPNTEAFFGQGTRLTVV.

V usage is TRBV5-1 and J usage is TRBJ2-2, with D possibly matching TRBD2 (5 bases). V was cut by 4 bases and J by 1 base, with 11 bases left in between. Germline V gives CDR1 SGHRS, CDR2 YFSETQ. CDR3 length: 15 residues. The CDR3 nucleotides are TGCGCCAGCAGCCTTTCGGACTGGAACACCGGGGAGCTGTTTTTT. Encoded protein: CASSLSDWNTGELFF.